This T cell receptor (beta chain) was sequenced for a study of T cells in Graves' hyperthyroidism and ophthalmopathy. General study points: The model forecast ophthalmopathy, anticipating it by a median approximately 6.2 months before onset.

V lost 1 base and J 1 base, leaving 5 bases between the germline ends. The CDR3 is 13 residues long. Germline assignment: CDR1 SGHVS and CDR2 FQNEAQ. This clonotype has ten or more counts. Its antigen is as yet unknown. Stability of Graves' hyperthyroidism was defined as absent ophthalmopathy progression within 18 months. Exclusion of patients followed from uncontrolled infection, other autoimmune disease, pregnancy or lactation. Isolation of PBMCs was performed on 9.5 to 10 ml fresh peripheral blood. TCR beta CDR3 sequences were amplified from RNA transcripts. HTBI primers were used for first-round RT-PCR of the TCR CDR3. TCRdb re-called the multiplex PCR reads with MiXCR, one entry per CDR3 protein. The sample carries around 190,000 distinct CDR3 sequences, roughly a sixth recorded once.

The V call is TRBV7-8, the J call TRBJ2-7, with D unclear. The sample taken for sequencing was blood. This receptor was taken from a woman aged 45-60 years with Graves' hyperthyroidism. CDR3 sequence (DNA): TGTGCCAGCAGCTTAGAGTTGTCCTACGAGCAGTACTTC. Amino acid sequence: CASSLELSYEQYF.